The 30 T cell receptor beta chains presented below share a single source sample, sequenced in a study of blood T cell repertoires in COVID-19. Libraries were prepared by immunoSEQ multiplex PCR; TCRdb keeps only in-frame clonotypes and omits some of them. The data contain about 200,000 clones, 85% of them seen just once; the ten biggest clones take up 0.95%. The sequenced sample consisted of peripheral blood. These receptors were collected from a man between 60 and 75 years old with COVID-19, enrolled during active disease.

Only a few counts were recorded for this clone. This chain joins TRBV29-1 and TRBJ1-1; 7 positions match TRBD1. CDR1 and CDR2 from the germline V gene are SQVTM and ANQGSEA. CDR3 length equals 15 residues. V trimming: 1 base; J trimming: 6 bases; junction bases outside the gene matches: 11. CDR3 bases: TGCAGCGTTGAAGCGGTACAGGGGATGATGCCTGAAGCTTTCTTT. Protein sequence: CSVEAVQGMMPEAFF. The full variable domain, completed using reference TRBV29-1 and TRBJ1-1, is SAVISQKPSRDICQRGTSLTIQCQVDSQVTMMFWYRQQPGQSLTLIATANQGSEATYESGFVIDKFPISRPNLTFSTLTVSNMSPEDSSIYLCSVEAVQGMMPEAFFGQGTRLTVV.

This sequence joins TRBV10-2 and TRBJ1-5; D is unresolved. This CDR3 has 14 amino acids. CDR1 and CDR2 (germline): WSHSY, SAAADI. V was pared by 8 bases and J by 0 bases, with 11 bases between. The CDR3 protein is CASRGPISNQPQHF. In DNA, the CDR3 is TGCGCCAGCCGCGGCCCCATTAGCAATCAGCCCCAGCATTTT.

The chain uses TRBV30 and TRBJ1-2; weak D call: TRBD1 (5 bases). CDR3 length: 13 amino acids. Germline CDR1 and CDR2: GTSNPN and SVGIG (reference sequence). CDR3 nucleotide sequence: TGTACATCTAACAGGCTCTCCTCTTATGGCTACACCTTC. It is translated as CTSNRLSSYGYTF.

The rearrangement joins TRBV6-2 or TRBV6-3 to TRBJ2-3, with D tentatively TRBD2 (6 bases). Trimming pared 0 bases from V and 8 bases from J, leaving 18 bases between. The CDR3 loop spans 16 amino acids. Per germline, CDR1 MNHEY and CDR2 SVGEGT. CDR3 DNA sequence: TGTGCCAGCAGTTACTCGAAAGCGGGCGTGGGTGGTACGCAGTATTTT. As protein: CASSYSKAGVGGTQYF.

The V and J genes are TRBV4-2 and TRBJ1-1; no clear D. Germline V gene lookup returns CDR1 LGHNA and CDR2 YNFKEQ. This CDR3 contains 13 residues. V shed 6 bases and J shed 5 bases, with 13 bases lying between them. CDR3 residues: CASRSEPGTEAFF. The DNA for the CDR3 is TGTGCCAGCAGATCAGAGCCGGGAACTGAAGCTTTCTTT.

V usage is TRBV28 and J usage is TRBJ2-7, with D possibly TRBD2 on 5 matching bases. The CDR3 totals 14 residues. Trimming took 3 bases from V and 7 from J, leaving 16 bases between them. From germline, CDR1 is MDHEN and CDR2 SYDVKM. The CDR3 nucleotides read TGTGCCAGCAGTTTTTGGTCAAACCGGGGTGAGCAGTACTTC. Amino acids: CASSFWSNRGEQYF.

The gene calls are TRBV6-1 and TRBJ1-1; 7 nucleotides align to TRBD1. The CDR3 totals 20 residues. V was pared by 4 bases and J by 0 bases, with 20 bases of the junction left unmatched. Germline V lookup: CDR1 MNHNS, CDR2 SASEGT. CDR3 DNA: TGTGCCAGCAGTGCCTCCTTTTACACGGGACAGCCCTCAATGAACACTGAAGCTTTCTTT. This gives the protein CASSASFYTGQPSMNTEAFF.

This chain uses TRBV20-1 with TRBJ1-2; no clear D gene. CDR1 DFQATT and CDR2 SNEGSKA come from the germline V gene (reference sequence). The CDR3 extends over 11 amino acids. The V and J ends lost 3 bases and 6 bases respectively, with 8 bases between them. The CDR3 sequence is CSASYGNGYTF. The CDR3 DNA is TGCAGTGCTAGCTACGGGAATGGCTACACCTTC.

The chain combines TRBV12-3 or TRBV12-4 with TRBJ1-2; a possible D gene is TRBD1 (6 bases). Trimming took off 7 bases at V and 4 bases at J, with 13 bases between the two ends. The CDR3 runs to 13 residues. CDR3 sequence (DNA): TGTGCCAGCAAGGCAGGGGTAACCTATGGCTACACCTTC. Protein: CASKAGVTYGYTF.

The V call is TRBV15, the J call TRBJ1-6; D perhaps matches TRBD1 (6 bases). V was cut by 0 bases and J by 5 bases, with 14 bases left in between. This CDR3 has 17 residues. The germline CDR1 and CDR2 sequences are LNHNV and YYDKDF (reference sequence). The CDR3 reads CATSRDRRQGNNSPLHF. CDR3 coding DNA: TGTGCCACCAGCAGAGATCGCCGGCAGGGGAATAATTCACCCCTCCACTTT.

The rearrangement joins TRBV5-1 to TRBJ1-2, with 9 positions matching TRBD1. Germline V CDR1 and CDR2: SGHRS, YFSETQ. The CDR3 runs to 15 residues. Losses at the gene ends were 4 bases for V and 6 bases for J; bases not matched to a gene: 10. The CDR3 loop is CASSPDRGERDGYTF. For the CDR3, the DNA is TGCGCCAGCAGCCCCGACAGGGGGGAAAGGGATGGCTACACCTTC.

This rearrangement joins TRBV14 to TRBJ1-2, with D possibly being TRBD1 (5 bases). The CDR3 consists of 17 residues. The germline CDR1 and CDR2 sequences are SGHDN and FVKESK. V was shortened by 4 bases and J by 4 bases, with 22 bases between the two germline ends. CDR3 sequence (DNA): TGTGCCAGCAGCCTTTTTGACAGTCCAAGGAGTTCCTATGGCTACACCTTC. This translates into CASSLFDSPRSSYGYTF.

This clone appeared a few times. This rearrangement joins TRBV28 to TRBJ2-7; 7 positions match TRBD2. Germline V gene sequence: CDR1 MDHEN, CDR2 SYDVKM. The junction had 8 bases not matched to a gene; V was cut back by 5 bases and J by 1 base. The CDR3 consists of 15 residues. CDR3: CASSRGGSTSYEQYF. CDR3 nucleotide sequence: TGTGCCAGCAGTCGGGGCGGGAGTACTTCCTACGAGCAGTACTTC.

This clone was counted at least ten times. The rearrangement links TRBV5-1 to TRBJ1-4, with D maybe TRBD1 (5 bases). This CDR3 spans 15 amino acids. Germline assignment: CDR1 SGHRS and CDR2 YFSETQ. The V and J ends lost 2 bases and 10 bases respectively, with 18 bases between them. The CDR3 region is CASSFSGIESGKLFF. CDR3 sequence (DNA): TGCGCCAGCAGCTTCTCAGGGATTGAAAGTGGAAAACTGTTTTTT.

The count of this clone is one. Here the CDR3 reads CASSARDTGNTIYF. CDR3 DNA sequence: TGTGCCAGCAGCGCCCGGGACACTGGAAACACCATATATTTT. The rearrangement links TRBV13 to TRBJ1-3; TRBD1 is a possible D gene (6 bases). V was clipped by 5 bases and J by 2 bases, with 10 bases between them. Germline values: CDR1 PRHDT, CDR2 FYEKMQ (reference sequence). The CDR3 consists of 14 residues.

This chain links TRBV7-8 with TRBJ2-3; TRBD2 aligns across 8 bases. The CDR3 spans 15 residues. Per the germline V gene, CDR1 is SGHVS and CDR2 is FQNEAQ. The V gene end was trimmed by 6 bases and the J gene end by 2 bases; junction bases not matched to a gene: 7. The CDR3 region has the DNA TGTGCCAGCAGGGCGGGAGGAGACTTCACAGATACGCAGTATTTT. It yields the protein CASRAGGDFTDTQYF.

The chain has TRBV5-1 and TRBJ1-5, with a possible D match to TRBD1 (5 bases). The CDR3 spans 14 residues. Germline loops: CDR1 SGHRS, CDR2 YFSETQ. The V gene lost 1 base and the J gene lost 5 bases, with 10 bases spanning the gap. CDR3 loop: CASSLRGNDQPQHF. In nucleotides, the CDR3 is TGCGCCAGCAGCTTGAGGGGCAATGATCAGCCCCAGCATTTT.

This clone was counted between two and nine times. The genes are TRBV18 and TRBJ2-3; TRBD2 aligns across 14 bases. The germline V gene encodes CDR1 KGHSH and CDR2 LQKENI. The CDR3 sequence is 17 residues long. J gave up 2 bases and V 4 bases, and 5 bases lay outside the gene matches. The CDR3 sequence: CASSRTSGRRLTDTQYF. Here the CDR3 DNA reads TGTGCCAGCTCACGGACTAGCGGGAGGCGCCTCACAGATACGCAGTATTTT. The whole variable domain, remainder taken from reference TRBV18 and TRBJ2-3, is NAGVMQNPRHLVRRRGQEARLRCSPMKGHSHVYWYRQLPEEGLKFMVYLQKENIIDESGMPKERFSAEFPKEGPSILRIQQVVRGDSAAYFCASSRTSGRRLTDTQYFGPGTRLTVL.

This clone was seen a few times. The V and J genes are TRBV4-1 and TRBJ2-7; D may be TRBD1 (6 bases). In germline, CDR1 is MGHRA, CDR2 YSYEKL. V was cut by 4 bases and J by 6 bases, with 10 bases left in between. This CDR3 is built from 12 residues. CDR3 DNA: TGCGCCAGCAGCCTACAGGGTCCCGAGCAGTACTTC. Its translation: CASSLQGPEQYF.

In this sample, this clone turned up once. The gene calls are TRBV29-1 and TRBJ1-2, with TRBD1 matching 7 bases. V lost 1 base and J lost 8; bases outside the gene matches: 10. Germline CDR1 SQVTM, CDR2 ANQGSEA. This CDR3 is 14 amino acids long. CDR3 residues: CSVEAQLRTGGYTF. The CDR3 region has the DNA TGCAGCGTTGAAGCTCAACTTCGGACAGGCGGCTACACCTTC.

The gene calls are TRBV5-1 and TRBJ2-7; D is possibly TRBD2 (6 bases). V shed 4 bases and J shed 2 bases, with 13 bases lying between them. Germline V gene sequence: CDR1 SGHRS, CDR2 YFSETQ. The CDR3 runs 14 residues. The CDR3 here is CASSPNGEAYEQYF. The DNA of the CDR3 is TGCGCCAGCAGCCCAAATGGGGAGGCCTACGAGCAGTACTTC.

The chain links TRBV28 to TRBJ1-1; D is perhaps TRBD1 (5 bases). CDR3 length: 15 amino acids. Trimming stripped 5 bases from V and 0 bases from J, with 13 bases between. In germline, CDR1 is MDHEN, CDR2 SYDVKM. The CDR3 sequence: CASSPGGRMNTEAFF. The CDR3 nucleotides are TGTGCCAGCAGTCCCGGGGGACGGATGAACACTGAAGCTTTCTTT. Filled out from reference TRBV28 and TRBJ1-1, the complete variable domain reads DVKVTQSSRYLVKRTGEKVFLECVQDMDHENMFWYRQDPGLGLRLIYFSYDVKMKEKGDIPEGYSVSREKKERFSLILESASTNQTSMYLCASSPGGRMNTEAFFGQGTRLTVV.

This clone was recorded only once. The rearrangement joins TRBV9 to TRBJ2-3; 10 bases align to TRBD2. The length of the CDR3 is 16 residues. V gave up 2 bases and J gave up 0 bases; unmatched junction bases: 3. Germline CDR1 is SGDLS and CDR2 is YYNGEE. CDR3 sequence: CASSVGTSDSTDTQYF. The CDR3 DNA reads TGTGCCAGCAGCGTGGGGACTAGCGACAGCACAGATACGCAGTATTTT.

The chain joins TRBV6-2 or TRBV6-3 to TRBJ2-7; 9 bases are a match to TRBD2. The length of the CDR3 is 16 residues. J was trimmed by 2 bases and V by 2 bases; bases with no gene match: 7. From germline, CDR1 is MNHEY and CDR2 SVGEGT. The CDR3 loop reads CASSYETSGRPYEQYF. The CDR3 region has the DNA TGTGCCAGCAGTTACGAAACTAGCGGGCGCCCCTACGAGCAGTACTTC.

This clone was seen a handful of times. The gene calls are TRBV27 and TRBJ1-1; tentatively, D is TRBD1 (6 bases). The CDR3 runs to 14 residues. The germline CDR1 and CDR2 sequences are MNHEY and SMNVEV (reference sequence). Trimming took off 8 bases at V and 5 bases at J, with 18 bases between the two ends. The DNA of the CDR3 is TGTGCCAGCTACAACCTAGGGGGGGTGACTGAAGCTTTCTTT. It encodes CASYNLGGVTEAFF.

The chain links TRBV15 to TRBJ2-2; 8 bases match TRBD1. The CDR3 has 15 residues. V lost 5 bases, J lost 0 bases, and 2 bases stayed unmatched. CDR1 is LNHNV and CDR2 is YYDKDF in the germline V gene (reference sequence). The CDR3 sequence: CATSPGQANTGELFF. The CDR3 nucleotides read TGTGCCACCAGCCCGGGACAGGCGAACACCGGGGAGCTGTTTTTT.

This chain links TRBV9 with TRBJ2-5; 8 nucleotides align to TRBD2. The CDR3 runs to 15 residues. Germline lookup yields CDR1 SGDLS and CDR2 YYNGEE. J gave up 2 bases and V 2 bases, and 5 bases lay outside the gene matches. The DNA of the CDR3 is TGTGCCAGCAGCGTCTCAACTAGCGGTCAAGAGACCCAGTACTTC. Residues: CASSVSTSGQETQYF.

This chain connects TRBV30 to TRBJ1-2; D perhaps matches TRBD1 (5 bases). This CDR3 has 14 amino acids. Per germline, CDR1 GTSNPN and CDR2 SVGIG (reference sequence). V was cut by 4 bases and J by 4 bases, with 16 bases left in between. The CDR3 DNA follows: TGTGCCTGGACAGTTACAGCGGGGGTCTATGGCTACACCTTC. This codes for CAWTVTAGVYGYTF.

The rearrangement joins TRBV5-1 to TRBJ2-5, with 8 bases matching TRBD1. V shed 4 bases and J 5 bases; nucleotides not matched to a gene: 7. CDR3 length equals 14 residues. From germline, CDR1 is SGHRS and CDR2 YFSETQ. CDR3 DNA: TGCGCCAGCAGCGTTCAGGGGGCGGGGGAGACCCAGTACTTC. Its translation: CASSVQGAGETQYF. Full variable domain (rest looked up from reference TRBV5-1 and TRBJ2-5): KAGVTQTPRYLIKTRGQQVTLSCSPISGHRSVSWYQQTPGQGLQFLFEYFSETQRNKGNFPGRFSGRQFSNSRSEMNVSTLELGDSALYLCASSVQGAGETQYFGPGTRLLVL.

The CDR3 here is CASSFGGSSQETQYF. The CDR3 nucleotides read TGTGCCAGCAGCTTCGGCGGGAGCTCCCAAGAGACCCAGTACTTC. The chain carries TRBV5-8 and TRBJ2-5; 7 bases are shared with TRBD2. Unmatched junction bases numbered 5, after V lost 2 bases and J lost 1 base. The CDR3 spans 15 residues. CDR1 and CDR2 (germline): SGHTS, YDEGEE.